Listed here are 24 T cell receptor beta chains from one sample, sequenced in a study of blood T cell repertoires in COVID-19. Produced via immunoSEQ multiplex PCR; TCRdb's table is partial and in-frame only. This sample has approximately 170,000 clones, with around nine tenths found just once. Sequencing was carried out using peripheral blood. The receptors stem from an older man with acute or convalescent COVID-19.

The V call is TRBV6-2 or TRBV6-3, the J call TRBJ2-4, with 7 bases matching TRBD1. The CDR3 covers 20 residues. From germline, CDR1 is MNHEY and CDR2 SVGEGT. With 0 bases clipped from V and 0 bases from J, the junction kept 14 bases outside the gene matches. The CDR3 bases are TGTGCCAGCAGTTACTCCGCGGAGTCCGGGACAGCCCTAGCCAAAAACATTCAGTACTTC. Its translation is CASSYSAESGTALAKNIQYF.

This sequence joins TRBV3-1 (or the pseudogene TRBV3-2) and TRBJ1-1; D unclear. The V end was cut by 6 bases, the J end by 3 bases, with 14 bases between. Germline V CDR1 and CDR2: LGHDT, YNNKEL (reference sequence). This CDR3 is 14 amino acids long. The CDR3 DNA is TGTGCCAGCAGAACCGTCGGGGAGGACACTGAAGCTTTCTTT. Amino acids: CASRTVGEDTEAFF.

The CDR3: CAWSVQGLYNEQFF. Written as DNA, the CDR3 is TGTGCCTGGAGTGTACAGGGGCTTTACAATGAGCAGTTCTTC. V gene TRBV30 combines with J gene TRBJ2-1; 7 bases match TRBD1. The germline V gene has CDR1 GTSNPN and CDR2 SVGIG (reference sequence). With V trimmed by 0 bases and J by 4 bases, 3 bases remained unmatched. This CDR3 has 14 residues.

The rearrangement links TRBV7-2 to TRBJ2-2, with 9 positions matching TRBD1. The CDR3 totals 15 residues. The V gene end was trimmed by 4 bases and the J gene end by 1 base; junction bases not matched to a gene: 1. Germline lookup yields CDR1 SGHTA and CDR2 FQGNSA. CDR3 residues: CASSYRGQNTGELFF. The CDR3 DNA is TGTGCCAGCAGCTACAGGGGGCAGAACACCGGGGAGCTGTTTTTT.

J is TRBJ2-5 and V is TRBV7-2, with D uncertain. The V and J ends lost 3 bases and 1 base respectively, with 12 bases between them. CDR3 length: 15 residues. Germline-derived CDR1 and CDR2 are SGHTA and FQGNSA. The DNA for the CDR3 is TGTGCCAGCAGCTTCCAGGCAGTCGCCCAAGAGACCCAGTACTTC. Protein product: CASSFQAVAQETQYF.

The rearrangement links TRBV28 to TRBJ1-2, with 10 positions matching TRBD1. The CDR3 has 15 residues. In germline, CDR1 is MDHEN, CDR2 SYDVKM. The trim removed 3 bases at V and 6 bases at J, leaving 7 bases unmatched. CDR3: CASSLRTGGRDGYTF. In DNA, the CDR3 is TGTGCCAGCAGTTTGAGGACAGGGGGAAGAGATGGCTACACCTTC.

Here the CDR3 DNA reads TGTGCCAGCAGTGGACGGGGATTCCAGCATTTT. Translating it yields CASSGRGFQHF. The chain uses TRBV2 and TRBJ1-5; no reliable D call. Germline loops: CDR1 SNHLY, CDR2 FYNNEI. The CDR3 totals 11 residues. Trimming shortened V by 4 bases and J by 12 bases, and 10 bases separated the two germline ends. Full variable domain (missing parts from reference TRBV2 and TRBJ1-5): EPEVTQTPSHQVTQMGQEVILRCVPISNHLYFYWYRQILGQKVEFLVSFYNNEISEKSEIFDDQFSVERPDGSNFTLKIRSTKLEDSAMYFCASSGRGFQHFGDGTRLSIL.

The count of this clone is one. The chain carries TRBV28 and TRBJ1-4, with D hard to call. V lost 2 bases and J lost 8, with 3 bases in between. The CDR3 length is 11 residues. The V gene's germline CDR1 is MDHEN and CDR2 SYDVKM. CDR3 residues: CASSLAEKLFF. The CDR3 region has the DNA TGTGCCAGCAGTTTAGCGGAAAAACTGTTTTTT.

Regarding this clone: A junction boundary mismatches the germline segment, possibly from a read error. The rearrangement joins TRBV7-9 to TRBJ2-2, with 7 nucleotides matching TRBD2. From germline, CDR1 is SEHNR and CDR2 FQNEAQ (reference sequence). This CDR3 has 14 amino acids. The CDR3 DNA reads TGTGCCAGCAGCCTAGCGGAGTACACCGGGGAGCTGTTTTTT. Encoded protein: CASSLAEYTGELFF. The full variable domain, completed using reference TRBV7-9 and TRBJ2-2, is DTGVSQNPRHKITKRGQNVTFRCDPISEHNRLYWYRQTLGQGPEFLTYFQNEAQLEKSRLLSDRFSAERPKGSFSTLEIQRTEQGDSAMYLCASSLAEYTGELFFGEGSRLTVL.

The chain recombines TRBV2 with TRBJ2-3, with 9 bases fitting TRBD1. V was clipped by 1 base and J by 4 bases; unmatched bases: 3. Germline assignment: CDR1 SNHLY and CDR2 FYNNEI. CDR3 size: 15 residues. CDR3 DNA: TGTGCCAGCAGTGAAGGGGGACAGGGAGCAGATACGCAGTATTTT. Translating it yields CASSEGGQGADTQYF.

This clone was seen a single time. V gene TRBV5-4 combines with J gene TRBJ1-2; D is ambiguous. Germline lookup yields CDR1 SGHNT and CDR2 YYREEE (reference sequence). With 1 base removed from V and 8 bases from J, the gap between germline ends came to 9 bases. The CDR3 covers 12 residues. The DNA of the CDR3 is TGTGCCAGCAGCTTGTTACAGAACGGCTACACCTTC. Amino acids: CASSLLQNGYTF.

This clone was observed many times. Other DNA sequences of this sample code for an identical CDR3. The V and J genes are TRBV4-1 and TRBJ1-1, with TRBD1 identical over 8 bases. CDR1 MGHRA and CDR2 YSYEKL come from the germline V gene. Trimming cost V 4 bases and J 5 bases; bases outside gene matches: 9. This CDR3 region has 15 residues. CDR3 DNA sequence: TGCGCCAGCAGCCCACGGACAGGGAGGGATACTGAAGCTTTCTTT. It codes for CASSPRTGRDTEAFF.

The V gene is TRBV2, the J gene TRBJ1-6; D not resolved. The CDR3 loop spans 15 amino acids. Germline CDR1 is SNHLY and CDR2 is FYNNEI. Deletions cut 6 bases from V and 6 bases from J, with 15 bases between. The CDR3 DNA follows: TGTGCCAGCAGAGGAACCGGGAACCCTAATTCACCCCTCCACTTT. Encoded protein: CASRGTGNPNSPLHF.

This chain uses TRBV7-3 with TRBJ2-7; 9 positions agree with TRBD1. Germline V gene data show CDR1 as SGHTA and CDR2 as FQGTGA. CDR3 size: 13 residues. With V trimmed by 4 bases and J by 6 bases, 4 bases remained unmatched. DNA of the CDR3: TGTGCCAGCAGCTGGACAGGGGCGGGCGAGCAGTACTTC. It codes for CASSWTGAGEQYF.

The chain links TRBV5-1 to TRBJ1-2; the D is unclear. The CDR3 is 14 amino acids. The germline gives CDR1 SGHRS, CDR2 YFSETQ. The germline V and J ends were trimmed by 7 bases and 2 bases, with 15 bases remaining between them. CDR3 amino acids: CASRPGPGNYGYTF. Written as DNA, the CDR3 is TGCGCCAGCCGACCGGGCCCGGGGAACTATGGCTACACCTTC. Drawing the rest from reference TRBV5-1 and TRBJ1-2, the complete variable domain is KAGVTQTPRYLIKTRGQQVTLSCSPISGHRSVSWYQQTPGQGLQFLFEYFSETQRNKGNFPGRFSGRQFSNSRSEMNVSTLELGDSALYLCASRPGPGNYGYTFGSGTRLTVV.

This clone was counted a single time. V usage is TRBV3-1 (or the pseudogene TRBV3-2) and J usage is TRBJ2-1; D might be TRBD2 (5 bases). Trimming cost V 3 bases and J 4 bases, with 16 bases left between them. This CDR3 region has 16 residues. Germline V CDR1 and CDR2: LGHDT, YNNKEL (reference sequence). The CDR3 sequence is CASSQRGLAPYNEQFF. CDR3 bases: TGTGCCAGCAGCCAGAGAGGGCTAGCTCCGTACAATGAGCAGTTCTTC.

This chain connects TRBV5-1 to TRBJ1-5, with 8 bases fitting TRBD1. From germline, CDR1 is SGHRS and CDR2 YFSETQ. V trimming: 0 bases; J trimming: 11 bases; junction bases outside the gene matches: 4. This CDR3 is built from 13 residues. This chain's CDR3 is CASSLAGTGAQHF. The CDR3 nucleotides are TGCGCCAGCAGCTTGGCCGGGACAGGCGCCCAGCATTTT.

This sequence joins TRBV7-2 and TRBJ2-2; D call uncertain. Germline V lookup: CDR1 SGHTA, CDR2 FQGNSA. Trimming took off 0 bases at V and 1 base at J, with 6 bases between the two ends. The CDR3 runs 15 residues. CDR3 in amino acids: CASSLARENTGELFF. For the CDR3, the DNA is TGTGCCAGCAGCTTAGCGCGAGAGAACACCGGGGAGCTGTTTTTT.

V is TRBV24-1 and J is TRBJ2-6, with no clear D. The CDR3 consists of 16 residues. Trimming took off 3 bases at V and 1 base at J, with 9 bases between the two ends. CDR1 and CDR2 from the germline V gene are KGHDR and SFDVKD. CDR3 sequence reads: CATSDGRKSGANVLTF. DNA of the CDR3: TGTGCCACCAGTGATGGGCGTAAATCTGGGGCCAACGTCCTGACTTTC.

The chain has TRBV5-1 and TRBJ2-5; possible D gene TRBD2, 6 bases. V gave up 5 bases and J gave up 2 bases, with 19 bases separating them. The CDR3 has 16 residues. Per the germline V gene, CDR1 is SGHRS and CDR2 is YFSETQ. CDR3 sequence reads: CASSQDRSSGQETQYF. In nucleotides, the CDR3 is TGCGCCAGCAGTCAGGACCGGAGTAGCGGACAAGAGACCCAGTACTTC.

The gene calls are TRBV29-1 and TRBJ2-7; 7 bases are a match to TRBD1. Germline V CDR1 and CDR2: SQVTM, ANQGSEA. The CDR3 has 16 amino acids. The trim removed 3 bases at V and 3 bases at J, leaving 14 bases unmatched. CDR3 loop: CSVELITPGQRYEQYF. DNA for the CDR3: TGCAGCGTTGAGCTCATAACCCCGGGACAGCGCTACGAGCAGTACTTC.

The J gene is TRBJ2-3, the V gene TRBV5-4; D unresolved. In germline, CDR1 is SGHNT, CDR2 YYREEE (reference sequence). V was cut by 2 bases and J by 0 bases, with 16 bases left in between. The CDR3 contains 17 residues. CDR3 sequence: CASSFLTGLGSTDTQYF. As DNA, the CDR3 is TGTGCCAGCAGCTTCTTGACTGGTTTAGGAAGCACAGATACGCAGTATTTT.

This clone was recorded only once. The rearrangement uses TRBV5-5 and TRBJ1-2; 8 bases agree with TRBD1. Germline CDR1 reads SGHKS; CDR2 reads YYEKEE (reference sequence). This CDR3 is built from 14 residues. The V gene end was trimmed by 0 bases and the J gene end by 4 bases; junction bases not matched to a gene: 2. The CDR3 spells CASSLGTGGYGYTF. For the CDR3, the DNA is TGTGCCAGCAGCTTGGGTACAGGGGGCTATGGCTACACCTTC.

The rearrangement links TRBV25-1 to TRBJ2-2, with TRBD2 matching 14 bases. V shed 3 bases and J 7 bases; nucleotides not matched to a gene: 10. The CDR3 is 18 amino acids. Germline values: CDR1 MGHDK, CDR2 SYGVNS. The CDR3 is CASSDGTSGGGYDGELFF. In DNA, the CDR3 is TGTGCCAGCAGTGATGGGACTAGCGGGGGAGGGTATGACGGGGAGCTGTTTTTT.